The T cell receptor (beta chain) described here comes from a study of blood T cell repertoires in COVID-19. Repertoires were generated with immunoSEQ multiplex PCR, while TCRdb's copy carries only in-frame clones and drops some. The sample holds 250,000 to 300,000 clones, 70% to 90% seen once. Only one count was recorded for this clone. With V trimmed by 5 bases and J by 0 bases, 2 bases remained unmatched. Germline V gives CDR1 SGHTA, CDR2 FQGNSA. The CDR3 length is 14 residues. Source material: peripheral blood. The rearrangement links TRBV7-2 to TRBJ2-7; 9 positions match TRBD1. The TCR originated in a middle-aged woman with acute or convalescent COVID-19. The CDR3 DNA reads as TGTGCCAGCAGCCAGGGACAGGGCTCCTACGAGCAGTACGTC. This gives the protein CASSQGQGSYEQYV.